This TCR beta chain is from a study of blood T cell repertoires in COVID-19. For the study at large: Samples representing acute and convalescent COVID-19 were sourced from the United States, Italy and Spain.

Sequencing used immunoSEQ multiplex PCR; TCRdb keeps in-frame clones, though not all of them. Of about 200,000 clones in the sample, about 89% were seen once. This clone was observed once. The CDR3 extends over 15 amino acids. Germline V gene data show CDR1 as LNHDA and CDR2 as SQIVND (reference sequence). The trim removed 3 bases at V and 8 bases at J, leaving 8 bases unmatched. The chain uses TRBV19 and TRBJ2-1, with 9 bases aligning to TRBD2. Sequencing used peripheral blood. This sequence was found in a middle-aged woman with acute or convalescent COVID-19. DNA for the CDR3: TGTGCCAGTAGTATGCAAGCGGGGGGCGGGCATGAGCAGTTCTTC. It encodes CASSMQAGGGHEQFF.